This record looks at one T cell receptor beta chain sequence and its context. The CDR3 extends over 18 amino acids. Germline CDR1 LGHDT, CDR2 YNNKEL (reference sequence). V lost 1 base, J lost 2 bases, and 11 bases stayed unmatched. This record comes from a study of blood T cell repertoires in COVID-19. Authors' analysis steps: By means of reference gene primer amplification, nucleated cell counts were estimated. Assay: immunoSEQ multiplex PCR; the TCRdb copy retains only in-frame clones and omits some. The V and J calls and clone size come from that table; D and trimming were worked out from the DNA. The sample lists about 160,000 clones, roughly 86% occurring once.

This receptor was taken from a woman aged 55-75 years who had recovered from COVID-19. J is TRBJ2-5 and V is TRBV3-1 (or the pseudogene TRBV3-2), with 9 bases identical to TRBD2. Sequencing was carried out using peripheral blood. CDR3 DNA: TGTGCCAGCAGCCAAGTTCTAAGCGGGGGGAGCAATCAAGAGACCCAGTACTTC. This gives the protein CASSQVLSGGSNQETQYF.